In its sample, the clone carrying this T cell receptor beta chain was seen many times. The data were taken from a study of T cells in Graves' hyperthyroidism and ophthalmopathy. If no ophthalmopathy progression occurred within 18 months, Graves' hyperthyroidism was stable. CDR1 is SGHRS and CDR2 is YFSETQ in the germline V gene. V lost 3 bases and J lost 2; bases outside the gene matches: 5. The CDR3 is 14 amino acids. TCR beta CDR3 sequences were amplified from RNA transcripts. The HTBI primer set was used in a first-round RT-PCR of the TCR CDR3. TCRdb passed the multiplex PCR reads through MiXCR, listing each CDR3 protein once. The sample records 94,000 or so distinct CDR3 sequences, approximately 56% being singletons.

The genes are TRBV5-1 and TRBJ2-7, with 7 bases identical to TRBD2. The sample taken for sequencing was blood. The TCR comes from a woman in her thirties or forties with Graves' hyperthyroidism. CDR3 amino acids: CASSWGGLAYEQYF. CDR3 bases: TGCGCCAGCAGCTGGGGGGGACTGGCCTACGAGCAGTACTTC.